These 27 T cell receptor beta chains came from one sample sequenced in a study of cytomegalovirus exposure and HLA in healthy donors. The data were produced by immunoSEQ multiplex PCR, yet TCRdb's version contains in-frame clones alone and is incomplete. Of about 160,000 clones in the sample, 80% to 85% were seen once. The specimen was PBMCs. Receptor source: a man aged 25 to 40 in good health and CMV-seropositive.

In DNA form, the CDR3 reads TGCAGCACTGGGACTAGCGGGAGAGGGGAGGGGCAGTATTTT. Translation gives CSTGTSGRGEGQYF. J is TRBJ2-3 and V is TRBV29-1, with 14 bases identical to TRBD2. Trimming at V came to 8 bases and at J to 11 bases, leaving 12 bases not matched to a gene. Per the germline V gene, CDR1 is SQVTM and CDR2 is ANQGSEA. There are 14 residues in the CDR3.

For the CDR3, the DNA is TGTGCCAGCTCACCACCGTTACAGGGGGCGCCGGTAAACTATGGCTACACCTTC. Encoded protein: CASSPPLQGAPVNYGYTF. The rearrangement uses TRBV18 and TRBJ1-2, with TRBD1 identical over 9 bases. The CDR3 is made up of 18 amino acids. Germline CDR1 and CDR2: KGHSH and LQKENI. The junction had 10 bases not matched to a gene; V was cut back by 0 bases and J by 2 bases.

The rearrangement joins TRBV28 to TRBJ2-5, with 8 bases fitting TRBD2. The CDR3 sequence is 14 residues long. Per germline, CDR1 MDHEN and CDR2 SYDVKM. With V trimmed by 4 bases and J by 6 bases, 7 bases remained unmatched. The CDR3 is CASSSGGAGKTQYF. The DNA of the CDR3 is TGTGCCAGCAGTTCCGGGGGGGCCGGGAAGACCCAGTACTTC.

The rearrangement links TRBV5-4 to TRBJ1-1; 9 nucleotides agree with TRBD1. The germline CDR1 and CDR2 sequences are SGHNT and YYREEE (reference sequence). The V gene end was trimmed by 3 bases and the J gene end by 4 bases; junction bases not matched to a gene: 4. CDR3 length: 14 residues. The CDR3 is CASSYGQGITEAFF. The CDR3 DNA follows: TGTGCCAGCAGCTACGGACAGGGGATCACTGAAGCTTTCTTT.

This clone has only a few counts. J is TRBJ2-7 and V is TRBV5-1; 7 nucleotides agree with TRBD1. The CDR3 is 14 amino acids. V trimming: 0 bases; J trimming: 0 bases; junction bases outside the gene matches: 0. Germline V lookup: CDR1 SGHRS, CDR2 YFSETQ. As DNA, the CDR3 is TGCGCCAGCAGCTTGGGGGACAGCTCCTACGAGCAGTACTTC. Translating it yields CASSLGDSSYEQYF.

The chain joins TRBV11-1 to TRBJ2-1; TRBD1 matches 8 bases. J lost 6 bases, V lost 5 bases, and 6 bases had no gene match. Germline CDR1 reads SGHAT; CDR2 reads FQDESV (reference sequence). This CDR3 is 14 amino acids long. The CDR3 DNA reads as TGTGCCAGCAGCCCCGGACAGGGTCCCAATGAGCAGTTCTTC. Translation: CASSPGQGPNEQFF.

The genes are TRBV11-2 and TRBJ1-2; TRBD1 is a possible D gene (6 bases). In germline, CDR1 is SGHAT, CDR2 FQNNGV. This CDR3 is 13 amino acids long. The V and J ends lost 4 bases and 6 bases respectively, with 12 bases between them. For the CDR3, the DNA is TGTGCCAGCAGCTCTGGACAGCTGCATGGCTACACCTTC. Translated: CASSSGQLHGYTF.

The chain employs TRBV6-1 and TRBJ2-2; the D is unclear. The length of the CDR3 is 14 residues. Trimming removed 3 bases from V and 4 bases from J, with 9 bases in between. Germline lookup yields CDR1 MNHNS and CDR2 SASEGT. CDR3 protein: CASSDSGPTGELFF. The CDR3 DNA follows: TGTGCCAGCAGTGATTCGGGTCCCACCGGGGAGCTGTTTTTT.

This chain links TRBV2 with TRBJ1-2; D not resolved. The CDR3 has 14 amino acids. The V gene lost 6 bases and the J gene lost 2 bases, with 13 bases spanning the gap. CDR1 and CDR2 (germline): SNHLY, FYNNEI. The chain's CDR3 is CASRYWGGNYGYTF. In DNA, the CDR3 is TGTGCCAGCAGATACTGGGGAGGGAACTATGGCTACACCTTC. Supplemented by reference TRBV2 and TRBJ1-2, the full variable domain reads EPEVTQTPSHQVTQMGQEVILRCVPISNHLYFYWYRQILGQKVEFLVSFYNNEISEKSEIFDDQFSVERPDGSNFTLKIRSTKLEDSAMYFCASRYWGGNYGYTFGSGTRLTVV.

The CDR3 loop reads CASSERYGYTF. The CDR3 region has the DNA TGTGCCAGCAGTGAGAGATATGGCTACACCTTC. The chain recombines TRBV6-1 with TRBJ1-2, with unresolved D. Germline loops: CDR1 MNHNS, CDR2 SASEGT. The V end was cut by 3 bases, the J end by 5 bases, with 4 bases between. The CDR3 extends over 11 amino acids.

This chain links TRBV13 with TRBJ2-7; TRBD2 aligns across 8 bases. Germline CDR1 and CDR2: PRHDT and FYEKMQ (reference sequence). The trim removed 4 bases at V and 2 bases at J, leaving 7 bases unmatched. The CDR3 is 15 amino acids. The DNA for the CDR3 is TGTGCCAGCAGCTCGCCACTAGCGGACCCCTACGAGCAGTACTTC. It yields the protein CASSSPLADPYEQYF. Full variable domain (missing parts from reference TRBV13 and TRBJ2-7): AAGVIQSPRHLIKEKRETATLKCYPIPRHDTVYWYQQGPGQDPQFLISFYEKMQSDKGSIPDRFSAQQFSDYHSELNMSSLELGDSALYFCASSSPLADPYEQYFGPGTRLTVT.

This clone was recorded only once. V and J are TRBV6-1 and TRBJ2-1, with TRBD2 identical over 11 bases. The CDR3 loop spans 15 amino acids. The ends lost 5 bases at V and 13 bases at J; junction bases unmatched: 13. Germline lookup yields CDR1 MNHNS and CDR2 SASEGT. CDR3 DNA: TGTGCCAGCAGTCAGGGGGGGACTAGCGGAGACCTTCAGTTCTTC. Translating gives CASSQGGTSGDLQFF.

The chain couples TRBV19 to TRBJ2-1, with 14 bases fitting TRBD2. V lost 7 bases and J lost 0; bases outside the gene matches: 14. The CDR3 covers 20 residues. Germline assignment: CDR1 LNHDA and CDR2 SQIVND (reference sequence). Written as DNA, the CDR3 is TGTGCCAGTACCCAAGAGGGACTAGCGGGGGCTGCGAGCTCCTACAATGAGCAGTTCTTC. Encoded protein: CASTQEGLAGAASSYNEQFF.

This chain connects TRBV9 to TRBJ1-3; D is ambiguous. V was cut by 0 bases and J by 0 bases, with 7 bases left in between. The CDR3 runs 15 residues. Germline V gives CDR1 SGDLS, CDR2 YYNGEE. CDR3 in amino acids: CASSVDVSSGNTIYF. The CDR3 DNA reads TGTGCCAGCAGCGTAGACGTGAGCTCTGGAAACACCATATATTTT.

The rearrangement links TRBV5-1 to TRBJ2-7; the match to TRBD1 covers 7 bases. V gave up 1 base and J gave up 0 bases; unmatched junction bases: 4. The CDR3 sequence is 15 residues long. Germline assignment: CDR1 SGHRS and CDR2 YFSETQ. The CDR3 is CASSLNRDSSYEQYF. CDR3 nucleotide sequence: TGCGCCAGCAGCTTGAACCGGGACAGCTCCTACGAGCAGTACTTC.

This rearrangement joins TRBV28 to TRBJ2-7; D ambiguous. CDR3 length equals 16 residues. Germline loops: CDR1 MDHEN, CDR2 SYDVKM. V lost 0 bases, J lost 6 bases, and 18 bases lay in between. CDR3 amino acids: CASSLWAGGRLGEQYF. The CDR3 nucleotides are TGTGCCAGCAGTTTATGGGCAGGTGGTCGATTGGGCGAGCAGTACTTC.

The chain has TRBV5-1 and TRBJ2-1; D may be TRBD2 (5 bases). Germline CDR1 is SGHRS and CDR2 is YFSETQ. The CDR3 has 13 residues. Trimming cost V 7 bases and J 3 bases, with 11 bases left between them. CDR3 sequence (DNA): TGCGCCAGCTCCCGGGATAGCTACAATGAGCAGTTCTTC. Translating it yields CASSRDSYNEQFF. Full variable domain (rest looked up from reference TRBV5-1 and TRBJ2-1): KAGVTQTPRYLIKTRGQQVTLSCSPISGHRSVSWYQQTPGQGLQFLFEYFSETQRNKGNFPGRFSGRQFSNSRSEMNVSTLELGDSALYLCASSRDSYNEQFFGPGTRLTVL.

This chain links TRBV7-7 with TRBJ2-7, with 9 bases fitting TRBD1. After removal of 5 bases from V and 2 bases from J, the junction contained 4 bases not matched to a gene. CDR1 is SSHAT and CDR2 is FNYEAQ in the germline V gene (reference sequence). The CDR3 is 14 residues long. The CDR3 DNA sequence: TGTGCCAGCAGCCCCGGGACAGGGACCTACGAGCAGTACTTC. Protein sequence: CASSPGTGTYEQYF.

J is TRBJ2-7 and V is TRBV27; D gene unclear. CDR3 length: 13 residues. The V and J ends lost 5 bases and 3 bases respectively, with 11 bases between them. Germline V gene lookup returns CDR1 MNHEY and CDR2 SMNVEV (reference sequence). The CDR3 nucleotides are TGTGCCAGCAGTAAAGGCGGTTACTACGAGCAGTACTTC. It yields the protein CASSKGGYYEQYF.

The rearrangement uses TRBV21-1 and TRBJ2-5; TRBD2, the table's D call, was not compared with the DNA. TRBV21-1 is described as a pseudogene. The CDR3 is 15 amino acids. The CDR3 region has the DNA TGTGCCAGCAGCGCCATCGGGGGGGGCCAAGAGACCCAGTACTTC. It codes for CASSAIGGGQETQYF.

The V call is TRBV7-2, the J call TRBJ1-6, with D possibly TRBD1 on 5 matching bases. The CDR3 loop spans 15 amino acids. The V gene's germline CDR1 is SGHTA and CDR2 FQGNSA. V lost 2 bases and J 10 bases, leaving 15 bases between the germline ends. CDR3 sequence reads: CASSLLRVRGSPLHF. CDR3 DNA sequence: TGTGCCAGCAGCTTACTCAGGGTTAGAGGCTCACCCCTCCACTTT.

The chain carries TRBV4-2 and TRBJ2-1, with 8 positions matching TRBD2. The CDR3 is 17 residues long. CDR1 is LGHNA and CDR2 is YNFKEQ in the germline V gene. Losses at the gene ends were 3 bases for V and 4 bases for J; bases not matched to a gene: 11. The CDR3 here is CASSQGLVAGGYNEQFF. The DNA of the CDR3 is TGTGCCAGCAGCCAGGGGCTTGTTGCGGGAGGATACAATGAGCAGTTCTTC.

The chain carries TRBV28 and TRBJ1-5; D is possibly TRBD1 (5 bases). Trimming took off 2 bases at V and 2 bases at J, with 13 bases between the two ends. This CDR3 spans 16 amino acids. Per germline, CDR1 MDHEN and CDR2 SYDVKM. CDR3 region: CASSLRPGKGNQPQHF. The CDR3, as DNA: TGTGCCAGCAGTTTAAGGCCAGGGAAAGGCAATCAGCCCCAGCATTTT.

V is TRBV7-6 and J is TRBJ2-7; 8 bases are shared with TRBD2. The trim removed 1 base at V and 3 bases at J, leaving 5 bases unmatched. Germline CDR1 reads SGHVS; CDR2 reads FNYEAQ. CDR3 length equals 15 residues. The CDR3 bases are TGTGCCAGCAGCTTAGGGATAGCGGGGATCTACGAGCAGTACTTC. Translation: CASSLGIAGIYEQYF. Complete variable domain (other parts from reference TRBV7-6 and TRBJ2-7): GAGVSQSPRYKVTKRGQDVALRCDPISGHVSLYWYRQALGQGPEFLTYFNYEAQQDKSGLPNDRFSAERPEGSISTLTIQRTEQRDSAMYRCASSLGIAGIYEQYFGPGTRLTVT.

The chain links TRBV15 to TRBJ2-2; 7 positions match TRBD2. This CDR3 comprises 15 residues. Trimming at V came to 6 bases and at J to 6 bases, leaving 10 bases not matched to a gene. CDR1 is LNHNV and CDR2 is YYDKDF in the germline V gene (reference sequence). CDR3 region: CATRTISSGAGELFF. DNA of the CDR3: TGTGCCACCAGGACAATATCTAGCGGCGCCGGGGAGCTGTTTTTT. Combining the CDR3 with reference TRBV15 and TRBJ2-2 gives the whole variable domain DAMVIQNPRYQVTQFGKPVTLSCSQTLNHNVMYWYQQKSSQAPKLLFHYYDKDFNNEADTPDNFQSRRPNTSFCFLDIRSPGLGDTAMYLCATRTISSGAGELFFGEGSRLTVL.

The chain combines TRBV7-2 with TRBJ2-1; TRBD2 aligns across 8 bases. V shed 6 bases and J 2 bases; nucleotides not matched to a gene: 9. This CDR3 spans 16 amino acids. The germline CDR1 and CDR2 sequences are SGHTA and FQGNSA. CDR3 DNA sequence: TGTGCCAGCAGTCGGGCCGCGACTAGCGCCTACAATGAGCAGTTCTTC. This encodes CASSRAATSAYNEQFF.

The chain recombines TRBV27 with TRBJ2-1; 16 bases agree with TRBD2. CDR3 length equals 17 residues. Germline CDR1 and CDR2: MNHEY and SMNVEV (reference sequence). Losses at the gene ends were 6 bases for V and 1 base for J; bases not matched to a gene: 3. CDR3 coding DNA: TGTGCCAGCAGGGGACTAGCGGGAGGGCCGTCCTACAATGAGCAGTTCTTC. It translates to CASRGLAGGPSYNEQFF.